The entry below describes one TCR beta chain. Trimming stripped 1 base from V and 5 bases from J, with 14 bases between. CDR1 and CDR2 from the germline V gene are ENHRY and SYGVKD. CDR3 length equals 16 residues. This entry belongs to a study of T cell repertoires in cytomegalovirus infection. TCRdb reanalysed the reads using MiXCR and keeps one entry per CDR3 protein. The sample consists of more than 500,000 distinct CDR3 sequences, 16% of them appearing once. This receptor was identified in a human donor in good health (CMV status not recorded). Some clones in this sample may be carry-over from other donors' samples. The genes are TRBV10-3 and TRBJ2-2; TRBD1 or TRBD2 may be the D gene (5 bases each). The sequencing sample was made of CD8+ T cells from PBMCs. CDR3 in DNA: TGTGCCATCAGTGAGTATGAGGGGAGACCGACCGGGGAGCTGTTTTTT. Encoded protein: CAISEYEGRPTGELFF.